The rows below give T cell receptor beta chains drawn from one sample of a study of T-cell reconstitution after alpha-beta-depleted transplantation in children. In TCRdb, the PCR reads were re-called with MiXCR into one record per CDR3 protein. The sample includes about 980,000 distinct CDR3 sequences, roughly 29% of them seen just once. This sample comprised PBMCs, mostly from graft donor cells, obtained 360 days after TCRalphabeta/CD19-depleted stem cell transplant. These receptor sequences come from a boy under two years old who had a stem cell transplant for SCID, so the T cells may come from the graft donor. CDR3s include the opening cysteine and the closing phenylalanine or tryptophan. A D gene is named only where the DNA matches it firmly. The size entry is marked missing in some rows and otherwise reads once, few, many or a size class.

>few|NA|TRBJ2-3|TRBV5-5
CASSSPAESDTQYF
TGTGCCAGCAGCTCGCCGGCGGAGTCAGATACGCAGTATTTT
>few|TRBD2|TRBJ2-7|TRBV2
CASRPTGGPIDEQYF
TGTGCCAGCAGGCCAACGGGGGGGCCGATTGACGAGCAGTACTTC
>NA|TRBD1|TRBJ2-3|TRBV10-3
CAISDGDRGVIDTQYF
TGTGCCATCAGTGATGGGGACAGGGGAGTGATAGATACGCAGTATTTT
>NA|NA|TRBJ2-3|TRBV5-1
CASSSREPPYTQYF
TGCGCCAGCAGCTCTCGGGAGCCCCCGTATACGCAGTATTTT
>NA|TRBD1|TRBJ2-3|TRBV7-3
CASSLRQGAAQYF
TGTGCCAGCAGCTTACGACAGGGGGCGGCGCAGTATTTT
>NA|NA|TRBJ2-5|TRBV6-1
CASRAGSWEETQYF
TGTGCCAGCAGGGCCGGGTCTTGGGAGGAGACCCAGTACTTC
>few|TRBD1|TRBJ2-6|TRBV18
CASSRKYDRVLSGANVLTF
TGTGCCAGCTCACGTAAATATGACAGGGTGTTATCTGGGGCCAACGTCCTGACTTTC
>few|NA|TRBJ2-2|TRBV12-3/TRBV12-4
CASSFWVRELFF
TGTGCCAGCAGTTTTTGGGTCCGGGAGCTGTTTTTT
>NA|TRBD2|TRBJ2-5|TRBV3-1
CASSPGLATRETQYF
TGTGCCAGCTCGCCCGGACTAGCGACGAGAGAGACCCAGTACTTC
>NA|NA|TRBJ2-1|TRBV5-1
CASSLGQTVDEQFF
TGCGCCAGCAGCTTGGGCCAGACGGTGGATGAGCAGTTCTTC
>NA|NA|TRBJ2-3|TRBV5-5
CASTVVGTDTQYF
TGTGCCAGCACCGTCGTTGGCACAGATACGCAGTATTTT
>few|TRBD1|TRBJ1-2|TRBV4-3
CASSQFGTGASSYGYTF
TGCGCCAGCAGCCAATTCGGGACAGGTGCGTCCTCCTATGGCTACACCTTC
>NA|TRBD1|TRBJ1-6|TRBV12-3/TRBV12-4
CASSPKDRGNSPLHF
TGTGCCAGCTCCCCCAAAGACAGGGGAAATTCACCCCTCCACTTT
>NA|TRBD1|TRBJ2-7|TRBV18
CASSPQGEYEQYF
TGTGCCAGCTCACCCCAGGGGGAATACGAGCAGTACTTC
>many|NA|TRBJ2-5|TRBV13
CASSFRQNQETQYF
TGTGCCAGCAGCTTTCGGCAGAACCAAGAGACCCAGTACTTC
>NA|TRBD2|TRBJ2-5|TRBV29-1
CSVEVAGLGETQYF
TGCAGCGTTGAAGTAGCGGGGCTCGGAGAGACCCAGTACTTC
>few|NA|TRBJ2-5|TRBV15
CATSREVPQGGETQYF
TGTGCCACCAGCAGAGAGGTTCCGCAGGGCGGGGAGACCCAGTACTTC
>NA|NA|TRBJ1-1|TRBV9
CASSVGVGAMNTEAFF
TGTGCCAGCAGCGTAGGGGTGGGGGCGATGAACACTGAAGCTTTCTTT
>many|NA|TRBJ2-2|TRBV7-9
CASSPAGTGELFF
TGTGCCAGCAGCCCGGCGGGGACCGGGGAGCTGTTTTTT
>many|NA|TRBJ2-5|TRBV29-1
CSVGGGETQYF
TGCAGCGTTGGCGGGGGCGAGACCCAGTACTTC
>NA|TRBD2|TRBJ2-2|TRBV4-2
CASSQESSGGPNTGELFF
TGTGCCAGCAGCCAAGAGTCTAGCGGGGGACCCAACACCGGGGAGCTGTTTTTT
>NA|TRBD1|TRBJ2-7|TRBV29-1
CSVRETGSYEQYF
TGCAGCGTCAGGGAGACAGGGTCCTACGAGCAGTACTTC
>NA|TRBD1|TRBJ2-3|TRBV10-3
CAISDVGTGYADTQYF
TGTGCCATCAGTGATGTGGGGACAGGATACGCAGATACGCAGTATTTT
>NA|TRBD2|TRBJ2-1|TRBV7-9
CASSLGGSGGDYNEQFF
TGTGCCAGCAGCTTAGGGGGTAGCGGGGGAGATTACAATGAGCAGTTCTTC
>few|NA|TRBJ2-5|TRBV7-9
CASSLRPAQETQYF
TGTGCCAGCAGCTTAAGGCCAGCTCAAGAGACCCAGTACTTC
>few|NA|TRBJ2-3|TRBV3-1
CASSQGGETDTQYF
TGTGCCAGCAGCCAAGGGGGAGAGACAGATACGCAGTATTTT
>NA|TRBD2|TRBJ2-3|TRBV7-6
CASSLAASGDLADTQYF
TGTGCCAGCAGCTTAGCAGCTAGCGGGGATCTTGCAGATACGCAGTATTTT
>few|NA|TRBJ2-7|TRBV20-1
CSARDVLQVWYEQYF
TGCAGTGCTAGAGATGTCTTACAGGTGTGGTACGAGCAGTACTTC
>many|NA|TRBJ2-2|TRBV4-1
CASSQIQYTGELFF
TGCGCCAGCAGCCAGATACAATACACCGGGGAGCTGTTTTTT
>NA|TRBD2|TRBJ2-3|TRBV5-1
CASRGGNTQYF
TGCGCCAGCAGGGGGGGGAATACGCAGTATTTT
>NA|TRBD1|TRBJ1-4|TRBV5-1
CASSSGQGNNEKLFF
TGCGCCAGCAGCTCGGGACAGGGCAATAATGAAAAACTGTTTTTT
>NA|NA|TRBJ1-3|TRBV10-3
CATRRWTAASGNTIYF
TGTGCCACCCGGAGGTGGACAGCGGCCTCTGGAAACACCATATATTTT
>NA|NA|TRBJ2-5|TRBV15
CATSRDQAGETQYF
TGTGCCACCAGCAGAGATCAGGCGGGAGAGACCCAGTACTTC
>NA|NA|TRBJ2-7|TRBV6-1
CASRPPGPLNYEQYF
TGTGCCAGCAGACCCCCGGGACCGCTAAACTACGAGCAGTACTTC